These 25 T cell receptor beta chains came from one sample sequenced in a study of OX40 agonist ivuxolimab in advanced cancers. Sequencing was performed with immunoSEQ multiplex PCR; in TCRdb, only in-frame clones are kept and a portion is missing. The table includes around 74,000 clones, roughly 88% detected once. The sequencing here drew on CD4+ or CD8+ T cells sorted from blood, taken in a trial of the OX40 agonist ivuxolimab. The receptors come from an adult with an advanced solid tumor such as melanoma, head and neck, liver or kidney cancer.

The count of this clone is one. The rearrangement uses TRBV5-8 and TRBJ2-1; TRBD2 agrees at 11 bases. Germline-derived CDR1 and CDR2 are SGHTS and YDEGEE. CDR3 length: 17 residues. Trimming took 4 bases from V and 8 from J; bases not matched to a gene: 14. The CDR3 coding sequence is TGTGCCAGCAGCACCGGGACTAGCGGCCCTCTGGGTGATGAGCAGTTCTTC. It translates to CASSTGTSGPLGDEQFF.

The chain recombines TRBV12-5 with TRBJ2-3, with 7 bases identical to TRBD1. CDR1 is LGHNT and CDR2 is FRNRAP in the germline V gene. CDR3 length: 16 residues. Trimming removed 3 bases from V and 2 bases from J; junction bases left unmatched: 8. CDR3 amino acids: CASGFRGQNNTDTQYF. DNA for the CDR3: TGTGCTAGTGGTTTCAGGGGACAGAATAACACAGATACGCAGTATTTT.

The chain carries TRBV10-2 and TRBJ2-5, with a tentative D call TRBD1 (7 bases). Trimming cost V 5 bases and J 2 bases, with 24 bases left between them. Germline CDR1 WSHSY, CDR2 SAAADI. The CDR3 length is 18 residues. Written as DNA, the CDR3 is TGCGCCAGCAGTAGGCAGGGGGGAATACGCTCATTACAAGAGACCCAGTACTTC. This codes for CASSRQGGIRSLQETQYF.

V usage is TRBV5-1 and J usage is TRBJ1-1; 11 nucleotides line up with TRBD1. The germline V gene encodes CDR1 SGHRS and CDR2 YFSETQ. The V segment lost 3 bases and the J segment 5 bases; nucleotides outside the gene matches: 3. CDR3 length: 14 amino acids. CDR3 residues: CASSSDRGQTEAFF. For the CDR3, the DNA is TGCGCCAGCAGCTCGGACAGGGGGCAAACTGAAGCTTTCTTT.

The chain links TRBV6-6 to TRBJ2-1; 7 bases are a match to TRBD1. V gave up 4 bases and J gave up 5 bases; unmatched junction bases: 8. In germline, CDR1 is MNHNY, CDR2 SVGAGI (reference sequence). This CDR3 contains 15 residues. CDR3 sequence (DNA): TGTGCCAGCAGTTCACCGGGACAGCCTAACAATGAGCAGTTCTTC. Its translation is CASSSPGQPNNEQFF.

This chain uses TRBV5-6 with TRBJ1-2; D is possibly TRBD1 (6 bases). V lost 4 bases and J lost 7, with 14 bases in between. The CDR3 is 13 amino acids. From germline, CDR1 is SGHDT and CDR2 YYEEEE. The CDR3 loop is CASSPQGTGGYTF. Here the CDR3 DNA reads TGTGCCAGCAGCCCCCAGGGGACCGGTGGCTACACCTTC.

This sequence joins TRBV15 and TRBJ2-2; D may be TRBD1 or TRBD2 (5 bases each). V lost 7 bases to trimming and J lost 4 bases, with 22 bases between them. The germline V gene encodes CDR1 LNHNV and CDR2 YYDKDF (reference sequence). The CDR3 contains 17 residues. CDR3 amino acids: CATKRYRDAQGTGELFF. CDR3 nucleotide sequence: TGTGCCACCAAAAGATACCGGGACGCTCAAGGCACCGGGGAGCTGTTTTTT.

V is TRBV7-6 and J is TRBJ2-7; TRBD1 is a possible D gene (6 bases). This CDR3 is built from 14 residues. Germline V CDR1 and CDR2: SGHVS, FNYEAQ. Trimming left V 5 bases short and J 2 bases short, with 13 bases between. The CDR3 DNA follows: TGTGCCAGCAGCCCAAGTCAGGGGCCCTACGAGCAGTACTTC. This codes for CASSPSQGPYEQYF.

The J gene is TRBJ1-2, the V gene TRBV6-6; 7 nucleotides line up with TRBD1. Germline CDR1 reads MNHNY; CDR2 reads SVGAGI (reference sequence). The length of the CDR3 is 15 residues. Germline trimming cut 2 bases from V and 2 bases from J; bases unmatched to any gene: 5. CDR3 sequence (DNA): TGTGCCAGCAGTTACCCCCGGGACAGAAACTATGGCTACACCTTC. Protein product: CASSYPRDRNYGYTF.

The chain carries TRBV6-5 and TRBJ2-7, with D tentatively TRBD2 (6 bases). This CDR3 is 14 amino acids long. The V end lost 6 bases, the J end lost 2 bases, and 14 bases lay between the germline ends. Germline V gene data show CDR1 as MNHEY and CDR2 as SVGAGI. The chain's CDR3 is CASSSAGYPYEQYF. The CDR3 DNA reads TGTGCCAGCAGCTCAGCGGGTTACCCCTACGAGCAGTACTTC.

This clone showed up just once. This sequence joins TRBV5-1 and TRBJ2-7, with 8 nucleotides matching TRBD2. CDR1 is SGHRS, CDR2 YFSETQ, per germline. This CDR3 is 17 amino acids long. The V gene end was trimmed by 0 bases and the J gene end by 2 bases; junction bases not matched to a gene: 10. The CDR3: CASSLATGGTIAYEQYF. CDR3 DNA: TGCGCCAGCAGCTTGGCTACGGGGGGGACAATAGCCTACGAGCAGTACTTC.

The chain carries TRBV2 and TRBJ1-4, with 7 bases aligning to TRBD1. Germline trimming cut 8 bases from V and 3 bases from J; bases unmatched to any gene: 9. Per the germline V gene, CDR1 is SNHLY and CDR2 is FYNNEI. This CDR3 spans 15 amino acids. The CDR3 loop reads CASGRQGAANEKLFF. The CDR3 nucleotides are TGTGCCAGCGGAAGACAGGGTGCAGCTAATGAAAAACTGTTTTTT. The full variable domain, completed using reference TRBV2 and TRBJ1-4, is EPEVTQTPSHQVTQMGQEVILRCVPISNHLYFYWYRQILGQKVEFLVSFYNNEISEKSEIFDDQFSVERPDGSNFTLKIRSTKLEDSAMYFCASGRQGAANEKLFFGSGTQLSVL.

This clone was detected only a few times. The genes are TRBV10-2 and TRBJ1-1; a weak D match, TRBD1 (5 bases). This CDR3 has 12 residues. Trimming removed 4 bases from V and 7 bases from J, with 10 bases in between. Germline CDR1 WSHSY, CDR2 SAAADI. The CDR3 DNA sequence: TGCGCCAGCAGTGTAGGGCAGGGTGAAGCTTTCTTT. Residues: CASSVGQGEAFF.

V is TRBV9 and J is TRBJ2-7; 9 bases are shared with TRBD2. After removal of 4 bases from V and 2 bases from J, the junction contained 7 bases not matched to a gene. Germline CDR1 SGDLS, CDR2 YYNGEE. The CDR3 spans 15 residues. CDR3 bases: TGTGCCAGCAGCAAGCGGGAGGCGCCTACCTACGAGCAGTACTTC. It encodes CASSKREAPTYEQYF.

The V and J genes are TRBV6-1 and TRBJ2-1, with D tentatively TRBD1 or TRBD2 (5 bases each). V gave up 0 bases and J gave up 2 bases, with 11 bases separating them. Germline V lookup: CDR1 MNHNS, CDR2 SASEGT. This CDR3 is 16 amino acids long. In nucleotides, the CDR3 is TGTGCCAGCAGTGAAGCGCGGTGGGGGACCTACAATGAGCAGTTCTTC. Translating gives CASSEARWGTYNEQFF.

Here the CDR3 reads CAWSLFTGTGKTEAFF. Here the CDR3 DNA reads TGTGCCTGGAGCCTCTTCACCGGGACAGGAAAAACTGAAGCTTTCTTT. The chain is built from TRBV30 and TRBJ1-1; 8 positions agree with TRBD1. Trimming at V came to 3 bases and at J to 5 bases, leaving 14 bases not matched to a gene. Germline V CDR1 and CDR2: GTSNPN, SVGIG (reference sequence). The CDR3 totals 16 residues.

The chain uses TRBV18 and TRBJ2-3; no reliable D call. This CDR3 is built from 14 residues. Germline V lookup: CDR1 KGHSH, CDR2 LQKENI. V gave up 2 bases and J gave up 6 bases, with 12 bases separating them. This chain's CDR3 is CASSPIRRLDTQYF. The CDR3, as DNA: TGTGCCAGCTCACCAATCCGCAGGCTGGATACGCAGTATTTT.

V usage is TRBV9 and J usage is TRBJ2-3; D is undetermined. The CDR3 runs to 12 residues. Looked up from germline, CDR1 is SGDLS and CDR2 is YYNGEE. The V end lost 4 bases, the J end lost 3 bases, and 6 bases lay between the germline ends. CDR3 in amino acids: CASSTQTDTQYF. CDR3 coding DNA: TGTGCCAGCAGCACTCAAACAGATACGCAGTATTTT.

Only one count was recorded for this clone. This chain links TRBV7-2 with TRBJ2-1; 7 bases align to TRBD1. V shed 1 base and J 0 bases; nucleotides not matched to a gene: 0. Per germline, CDR1 SGHTA and CDR2 FQGNSA. The CDR3 runs 15 residues. CDR3 DNA: TGTGCCAGCAGCTTAGGGGACAGCTCCTACAATGAGCAGTTCTTC. Translation: CASSLGDSSYNEQFF.

This sequence joins TRBV7-9 and TRBJ1-6; a weak D match, TRBD1 (6 bases). Trimming pared 1 base from V and 8 bases from J, leaving 9 bases between. The CDR3 contains 14 residues. Per the germline V gene, CDR1 is SEHNR and CDR2 is FQNEAQ (reference sequence). The CDR3 DNA follows: TGTGCCAGCAGCTTAGGGGGGGCACATTCACCCCTCCACTTT. Its translation: CASSLGGAHSPLHF. Filled out from reference TRBV7-9 and TRBJ1-6, the complete variable domain reads DTGVSQNPRHKITKRGQNVTFRCDPISEHNRLYWYRQTLGQGPEFLTYFQNEAQLEKSRLLSDRFSAERPKGSFSTLEIQRTEQGDSAMYLCASSLGGAHSPLHFGNGTRLTVT.

The chain links TRBV2 to TRBJ1-2; possible D gene TRBD1, 5 bases. Looked up from germline, CDR1 is SNHLY and CDR2 is FYNNEI. The V end lost 4 bases, the J end lost 4 bases, and 16 bases lay between the germline ends. CDR3 length equals 15 residues. The CDR3 reads CASSVGEERGYGYTF. The DNA for the CDR3 is TGTGCCAGCAGTGTGGGAGAGGAAAGGGGCTATGGCTACACCTTC.

The chain employs TRBV11-2 and TRBJ2-7; 9 nucleotides line up with TRBD1. The CDR3 length is 15 residues. Trimming removed 3 bases from V and 2 bases from J; junction bases left unmatched: 5. Germline V gene sequence: CDR1 SGHAT, CDR2 FQNNGV. The DNA for the CDR3 is TGTGCCAGCAGCTTGAGGGACAGGGTTCCCTACGAGCAGTACTTC. This sequence encodes CASSLRDRVPYEQYF.

In DNA form, the CDR3 reads TGTGCCAGCAGCTCCTCCGGGACCGTAAACACCGGGGAGCTGTTTTTT. As protein: CASSSSGTVNTGELFF. This chain connects TRBV7-9 to TRBJ2-2, with D perhaps assigned TRBD1 or TRBD2 (5 bases each). V lost 4 bases to trimming and J lost 2 bases, with 14 bases between them. Germline loops: CDR1 SEHNR, CDR2 FQNEAQ (reference sequence). The CDR3 consists of 16 residues.

This clone was observed a single time. CDR3 region: CASTYDRVGTEAFF. DNA of the CDR3: TGTGCCAGTACCTATGACAGGGTAGGCACTGAAGCTTTCTTT. The rearrangement uses TRBV19 and TRBJ1-1; 7 positions match TRBD1. V lost 7 bases to trimming and J lost 4 bases; unmatched junction nucleotides: 9. The germline V gene has CDR1 LNHDA and CDR2 SQIVND (reference sequence). This CDR3 comprises 14 residues.

The chain is built from TRBV7-7 and TRBJ2-3, with TRBD2 matching 7 bases. The V gene end was trimmed by 2 bases and the J gene end by 0 bases; junction bases not matched to a gene: 8. The CDR3 runs to 17 residues. Germline lookup yields CDR1 SSHAT and CDR2 FNYEAQ (reference sequence). CDR3 DNA sequence: TGTGCCAGCAGCTTAAGGCCTCTAGCGGATAGCACAGATACGCAGTATTTT. Amino acid sequence: CASSLRPLADSTDTQYF.